Below, 2 T cell receptor beta chains from the same sample are listed, as sequenced in a study of PD-L1 blockade in urothelial cancer. Clones were sequenced by immunoSEQ multiplex PCR, and TCRdb holds only the in-frame ones, with some missing. Found here are tens of thousands of clones, around 82% of them singletons; the top ten hold approximately 6.3%. This sample's time point: pretreatment peripheral blood. The specimen comprised PBMCs, sampled around atezolizumab (anti-PD-L1) treatment. The receptor set was obtained from a man aged 60 to 69 with urothelial cancer.

The genes are TRBV5-1 and TRBJ2-2; 7 positions agree with TRBD2. The germline gives CDR1 SGHRS, CDR2 YFSETQ. This CDR3 is 14 amino acids long. The trim removed 4 bases at V and 1 base at J, leaving 1 base unmatched. In DNA form, the CDR3 reads TGCGCCAGCAGCCCGGGGGGGAACACCGGGGAGCTGTTTTTT. This gives the protein CASSPGGNTGELFF.

J is TRBJ1-1 and V is TRBV2, with TRBD1 matching 8 bases. Germline V gene lookup returns CDR1 SNHLY and CDR2 FYNNEI. The CDR3 spans 13 residues. With 11 bases clipped from V and 5 bases from J, the junction kept 10 bases outside the gene matches. For the CDR3, the DNA is TGTGCCCATTCCAGGGGGCTGTGGACTGAAGCTTTCTTT. Translation: CAHSRGLWTEAFF.